This T cell receptor (beta chain) was sequenced in a study of T cells after yellow fever vaccination. About the study: For low cell numbers, libraries were made with SMART-Seq v4 Ultra Low Input.

From the 5' RACE reads, TCRdb called clonotypes with MiXCR, one entry per CDR3 protein. The data show hundreds of thousands of distinct CDR3 sequences, approximately 13% seen once. V shed 2 bases and J shed 6 bases, with 19 bases lying between them. Germline V gene data show CDR1 as MDHEN and CDR2 as SYDVKM. This CDR3 spans 16 amino acids. The sample here was PBMCs, taken on the day of the yellow fever booster vaccination. The chain joins TRBV28 to TRBJ2-5; D is uncertain. This TCR came from a man younger than 40 who received the YFV17D yellow fever vaccine. In DNA form, the CDR3 reads TGTGCCAGCAGTTTACAGTCAGGAAGTGCCCTAAAGACCCAGTACTTC. This gives the protein CASSLQSGSALKTQYF.